This TCR beta chain derives from a study of T-cell reconstitution after alpha-beta-depleted transplantation in children. Study-wide results and limits: TCRbeta diversity was high at day 60 in some patients (a result of surviving recipient T cells and thymic progenitors). Reportedly, only several hundred clones from non-depleted graft cells drove alpha-beta T-cell counts at about two months.

Unique molecular identifiers were used in preparing the TCRbeta library. TCRdb ran MiXCR on the PCR reads and lists one entry per CDR3 protein. In the table there are about 32,000 distinct CDR3 sequences, under 7.5% of which are singletons. Germline V lookup: CDR1 ENHRY, CDR2 SYGVKD. V was pared by 7 bases and J by 8 bases, with 21 bases between. The CDR3 spans 15 residues. This clonotype was observed at least ten times. Antigen specificity is unknown. The TCR originated in a child under three years old who had a stem cell transplant for acute myeloid leukemia, so the T cells may come from the graft donor. The sequenced sample was peripheral blood, obtained 60 days after TCRalphabeta/CD19-depleted stem cell transplant. The chain uses TRBV10-3 and TRBJ2-1; D might be TRBD2 (6 bases). The chain's CDR3 is CAIKVRGIGQDEQFF. The CDR3 DNA sequence: TGTGCCATCAAGGTTCGCGGGATAGGCCAGGATGAGCAGTTCTTC.